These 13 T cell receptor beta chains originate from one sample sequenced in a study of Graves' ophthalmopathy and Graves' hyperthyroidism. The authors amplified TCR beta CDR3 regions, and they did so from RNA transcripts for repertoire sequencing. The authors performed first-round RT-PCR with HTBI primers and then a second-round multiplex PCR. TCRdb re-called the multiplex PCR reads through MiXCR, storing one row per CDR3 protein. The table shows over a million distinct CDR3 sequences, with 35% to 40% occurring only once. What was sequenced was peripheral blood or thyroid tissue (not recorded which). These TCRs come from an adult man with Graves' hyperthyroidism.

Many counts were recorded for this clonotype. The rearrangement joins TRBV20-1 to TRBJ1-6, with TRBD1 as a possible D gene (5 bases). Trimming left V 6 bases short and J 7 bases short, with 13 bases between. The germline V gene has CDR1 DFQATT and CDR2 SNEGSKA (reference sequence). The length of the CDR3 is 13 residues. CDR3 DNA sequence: TGCAGTGCCGAGGGGACTGCGAATTCACCCCTCCACTTT. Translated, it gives CSAEGTANSPLHF.

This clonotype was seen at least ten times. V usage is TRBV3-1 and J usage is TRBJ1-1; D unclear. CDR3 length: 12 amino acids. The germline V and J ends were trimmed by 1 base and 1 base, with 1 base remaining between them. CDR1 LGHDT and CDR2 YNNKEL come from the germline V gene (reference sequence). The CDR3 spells CASSQANTEAFF. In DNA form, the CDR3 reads TGTGCCAGCAGCCAAGCGAACACTGAAGCTTTCTTT. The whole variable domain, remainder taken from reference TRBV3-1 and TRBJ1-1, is DTAVSQTPKYLVTQMGNDKSIKCEQNLGHDTMYWYKQDSKKFLKIMFSYNNKELIINETVPNRFSPKSPDKAHLNLHINSLELGDSAVYFCASSQANTEAFFGQGTRLTVV.

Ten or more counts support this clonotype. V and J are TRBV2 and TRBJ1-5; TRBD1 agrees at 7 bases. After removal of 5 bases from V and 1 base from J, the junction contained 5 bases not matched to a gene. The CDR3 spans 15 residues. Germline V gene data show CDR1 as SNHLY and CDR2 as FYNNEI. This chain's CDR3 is CASSPTGLSNQPQHF. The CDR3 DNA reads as TGTGCCAGCAGTCCGACAGGGCTAAGCAATCAGCCCCAGCATTTT.

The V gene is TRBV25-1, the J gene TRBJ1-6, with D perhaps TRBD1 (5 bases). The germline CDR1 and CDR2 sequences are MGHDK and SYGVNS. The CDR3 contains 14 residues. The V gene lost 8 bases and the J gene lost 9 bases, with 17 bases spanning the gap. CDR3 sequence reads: CASGRTRLSSPLHF. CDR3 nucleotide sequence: TGTGCCAGCGGAAGGACACGTTTGAGTTCACCCCTCCACTTT.

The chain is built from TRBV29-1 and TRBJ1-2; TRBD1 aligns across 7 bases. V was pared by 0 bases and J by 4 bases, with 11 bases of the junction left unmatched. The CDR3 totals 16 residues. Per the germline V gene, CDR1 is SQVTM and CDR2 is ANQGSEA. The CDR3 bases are TGCAGCGTTGAAGATCCTGGGAAAGGGGGCGTCTATGGCTACACCTTC. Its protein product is CSVEDPGKGGVYGYTF.

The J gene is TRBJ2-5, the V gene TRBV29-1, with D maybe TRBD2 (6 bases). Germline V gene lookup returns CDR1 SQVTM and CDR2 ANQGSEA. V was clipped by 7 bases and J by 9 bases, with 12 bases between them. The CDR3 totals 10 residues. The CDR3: CSGIWGAQYF. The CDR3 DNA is TGCAGCGGGATATGGGGGGCCCAGTACTTC. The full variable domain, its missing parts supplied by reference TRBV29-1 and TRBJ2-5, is SAVISQKPSRDICQRGTSLTIQCQVDSQVTMMFWYRQQPGQSLTLIATANQGSEATYESGFVIDKFPISRPNLTFSTLTVSNMSPEDSSIYLCSGIWGAQYFGPGTRLLVL.

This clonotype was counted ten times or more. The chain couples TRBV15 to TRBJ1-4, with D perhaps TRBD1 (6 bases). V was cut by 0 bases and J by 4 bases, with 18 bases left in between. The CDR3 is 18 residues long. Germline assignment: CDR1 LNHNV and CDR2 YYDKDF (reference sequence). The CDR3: CATSRDVQGRPGNEKLFF. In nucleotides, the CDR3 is TGTGCCACCAGCAGAGACGTGCAGGGGAGGCCGGGTAATGAAAAACTGTTTTTT.

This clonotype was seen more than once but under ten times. DNA for the CDR3: TGCAGTGCTAGGAAGGGTTCGACAGGGGCTGGGGCCAACGTCCTGACTTTC. It encodes CSARKGSTGAGANVLTF. The V gene is TRBV20-1, the J gene TRBJ2-6; 8 nucleotides agree with TRBD1. Germline CDR1 DFQATT, CDR2 SNEGSKA (reference sequence). V lost 3 bases to trimming and J lost 2 bases; unmatched junction nucleotides: 9. The CDR3 totals 17 residues.

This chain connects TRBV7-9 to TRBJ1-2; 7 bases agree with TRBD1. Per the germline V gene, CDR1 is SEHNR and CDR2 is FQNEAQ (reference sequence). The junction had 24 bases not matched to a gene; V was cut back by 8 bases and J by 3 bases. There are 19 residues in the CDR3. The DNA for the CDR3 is TGTGCCAGCTGGACCCCCTTCCCGACCCCGGGACAGATGGACTATGGCTACACCTTC. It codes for CASWTPFPTPGQMDYGYTF.

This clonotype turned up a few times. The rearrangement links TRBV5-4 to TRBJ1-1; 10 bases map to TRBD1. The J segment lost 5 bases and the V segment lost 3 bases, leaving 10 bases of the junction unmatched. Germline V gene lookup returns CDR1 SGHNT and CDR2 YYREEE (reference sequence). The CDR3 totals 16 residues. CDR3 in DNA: TGTGCCAGCAGCTCCGGGTTTGACAGGGGGCGGACTGAAGCTTTCTTT. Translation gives CASSSGFDRGRTEAFF.

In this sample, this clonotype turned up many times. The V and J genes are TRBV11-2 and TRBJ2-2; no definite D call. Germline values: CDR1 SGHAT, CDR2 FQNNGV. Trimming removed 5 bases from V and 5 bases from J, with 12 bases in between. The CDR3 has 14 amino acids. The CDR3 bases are TGTGCCAGCAGCCACAGTATCAGGACCGGGGAGCTGTTTTTT. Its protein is CASSHSIRTGELFF.

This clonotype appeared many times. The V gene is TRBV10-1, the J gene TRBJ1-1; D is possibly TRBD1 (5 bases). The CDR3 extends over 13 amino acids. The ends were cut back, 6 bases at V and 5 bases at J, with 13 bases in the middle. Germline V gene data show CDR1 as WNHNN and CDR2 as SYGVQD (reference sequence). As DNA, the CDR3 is TGCGCCAGCAGGGGTCTCGAGGGGACTGAAGCTTTCTTT. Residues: CASRGLEGTEAFF.

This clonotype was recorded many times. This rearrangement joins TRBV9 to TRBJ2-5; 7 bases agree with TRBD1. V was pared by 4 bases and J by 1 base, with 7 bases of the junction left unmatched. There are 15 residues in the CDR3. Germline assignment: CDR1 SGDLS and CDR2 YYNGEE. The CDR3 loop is CASSRVGQVQETQYF. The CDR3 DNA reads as TGTGCCAGCAGCCGTGTAGGACAGGTCCAAGAGACCCAGTACTTC.